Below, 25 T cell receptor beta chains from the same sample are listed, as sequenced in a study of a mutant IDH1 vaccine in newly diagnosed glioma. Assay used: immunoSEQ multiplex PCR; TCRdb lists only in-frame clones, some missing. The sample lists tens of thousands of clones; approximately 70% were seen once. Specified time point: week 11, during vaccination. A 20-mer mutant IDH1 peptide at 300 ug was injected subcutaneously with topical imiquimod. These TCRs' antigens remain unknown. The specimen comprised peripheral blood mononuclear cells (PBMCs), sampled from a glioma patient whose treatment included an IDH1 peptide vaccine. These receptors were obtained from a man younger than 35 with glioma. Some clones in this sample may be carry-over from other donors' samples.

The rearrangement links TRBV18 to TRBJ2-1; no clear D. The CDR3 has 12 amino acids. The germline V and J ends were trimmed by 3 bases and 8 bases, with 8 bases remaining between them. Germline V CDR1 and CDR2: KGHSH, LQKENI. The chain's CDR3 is CASSPNRDEQFF. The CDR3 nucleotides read TGTGCCAGCTCACCCAATCGCGATGAGCAGTTCTTC.

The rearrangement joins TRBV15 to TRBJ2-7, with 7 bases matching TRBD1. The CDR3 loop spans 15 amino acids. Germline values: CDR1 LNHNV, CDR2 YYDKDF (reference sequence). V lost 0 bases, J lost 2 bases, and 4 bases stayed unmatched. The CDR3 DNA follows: TGTGCCACCAGCAGAGAGACGGGACAGACCTACGAGCAGTACTTC. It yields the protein CATSRETGQTYEQYF.

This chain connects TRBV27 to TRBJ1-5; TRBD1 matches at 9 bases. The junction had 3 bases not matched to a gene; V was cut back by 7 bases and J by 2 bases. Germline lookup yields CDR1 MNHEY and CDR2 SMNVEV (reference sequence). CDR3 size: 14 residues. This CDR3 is CASKRTGGNQPQHF. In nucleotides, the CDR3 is TGTGCCAGCAAAAGGACAGGGGGCAATCAGCCCCAGCATTTT.

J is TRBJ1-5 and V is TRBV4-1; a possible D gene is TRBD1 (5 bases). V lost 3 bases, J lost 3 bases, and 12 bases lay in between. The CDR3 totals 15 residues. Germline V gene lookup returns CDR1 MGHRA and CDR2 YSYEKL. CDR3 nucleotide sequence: TGCGCCAGCAGCCACGAAAACAGGCTCAATCAGCCCCAGCATTTT. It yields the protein CASSHENRLNQPQHF.

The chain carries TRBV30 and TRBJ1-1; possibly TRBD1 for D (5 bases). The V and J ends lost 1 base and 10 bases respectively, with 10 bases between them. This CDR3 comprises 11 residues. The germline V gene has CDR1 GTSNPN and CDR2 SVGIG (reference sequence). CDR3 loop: CAWSEAGVAFF. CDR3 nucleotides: TGTGCCTGGAGTGAGGCGGGGGTAGCTTTCTTT.

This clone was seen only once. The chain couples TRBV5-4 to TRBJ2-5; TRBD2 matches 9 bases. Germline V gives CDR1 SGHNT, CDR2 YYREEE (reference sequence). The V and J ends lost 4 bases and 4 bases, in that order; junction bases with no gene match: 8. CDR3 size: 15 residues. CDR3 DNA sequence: TGTGCCAGCAGCCCCAGACTAGCGGCGGGAGAGACCCAGTACTTC. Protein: CASSPRLAAGETQYF.

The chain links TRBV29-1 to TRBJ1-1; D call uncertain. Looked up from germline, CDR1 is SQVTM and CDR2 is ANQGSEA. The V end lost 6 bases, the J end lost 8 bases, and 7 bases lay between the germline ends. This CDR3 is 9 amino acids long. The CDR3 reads CSVYPEAFF. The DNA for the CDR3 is TGCAGCGTGTACCCCGAAGCTTTCTTT.

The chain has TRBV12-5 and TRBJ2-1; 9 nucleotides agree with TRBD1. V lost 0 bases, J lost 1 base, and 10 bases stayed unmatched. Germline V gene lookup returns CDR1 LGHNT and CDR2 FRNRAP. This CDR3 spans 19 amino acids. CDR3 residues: CASGLVTGTGTLSYNEQFF. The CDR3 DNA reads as TGTGCTAGTGGTTTGGTTACCGGGACAGGGACTTTATCCTACAATGAGCAGTTCTTC.

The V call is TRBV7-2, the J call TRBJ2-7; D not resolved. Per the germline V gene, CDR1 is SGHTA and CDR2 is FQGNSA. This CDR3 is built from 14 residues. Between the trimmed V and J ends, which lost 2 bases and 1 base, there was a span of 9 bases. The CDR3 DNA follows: TGTGCCAGCAGCTTATGGGGTCCATCCTACGAGCAGTACTTC. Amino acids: CASSLWGPSYEQYF.

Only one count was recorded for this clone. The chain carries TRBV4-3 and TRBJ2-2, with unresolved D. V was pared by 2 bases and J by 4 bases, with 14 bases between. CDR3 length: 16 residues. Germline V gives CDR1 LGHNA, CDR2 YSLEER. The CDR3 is CASSQRAQRSTGELFF. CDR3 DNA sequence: TGCGCCAGCAGCCAAAGAGCACAGAGAAGCACCGGGGAGCTGTTTTTT.

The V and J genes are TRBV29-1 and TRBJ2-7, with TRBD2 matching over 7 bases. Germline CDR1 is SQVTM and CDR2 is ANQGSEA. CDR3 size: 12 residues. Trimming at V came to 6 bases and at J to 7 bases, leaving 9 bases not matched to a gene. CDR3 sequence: CSVGGDTWEQYF. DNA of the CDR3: TGCAGCGTGGGGGGGGATACGTGGGAGCAGTACTTC.

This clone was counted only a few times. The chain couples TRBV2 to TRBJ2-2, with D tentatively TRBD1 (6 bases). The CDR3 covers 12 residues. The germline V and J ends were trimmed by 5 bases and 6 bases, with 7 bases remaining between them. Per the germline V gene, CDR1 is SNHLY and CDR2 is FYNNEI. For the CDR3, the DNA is TGTGCCAGCAGTCGGACAGCCGGGGAGCTGTTTTTT. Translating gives CASSRTAGELFF.

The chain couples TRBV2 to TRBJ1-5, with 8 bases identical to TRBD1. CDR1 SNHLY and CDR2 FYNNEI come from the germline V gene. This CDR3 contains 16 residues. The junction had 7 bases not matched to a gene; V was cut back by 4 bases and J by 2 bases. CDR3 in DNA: TGTGCCAGCAGTGCGCCGACAGGGGTTGGCAATCAGCCCCAGCATTTT. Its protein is CASSAPTGVGNQPQHF.

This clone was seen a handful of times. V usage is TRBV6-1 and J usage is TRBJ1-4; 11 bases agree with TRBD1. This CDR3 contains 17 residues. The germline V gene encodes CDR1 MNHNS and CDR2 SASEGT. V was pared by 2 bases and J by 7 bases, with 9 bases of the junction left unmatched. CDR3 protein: CASSEWGTGTGGEKLFF. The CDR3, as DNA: TGTGCCAGCAGTGAATGGGGTACCGGGACAGGGGGTGAAAAACTGTTTTTT.

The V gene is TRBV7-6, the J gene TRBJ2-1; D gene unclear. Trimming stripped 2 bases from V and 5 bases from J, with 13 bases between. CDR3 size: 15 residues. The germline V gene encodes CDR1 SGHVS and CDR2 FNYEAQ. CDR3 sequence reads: CASSLTVKNHNEQFF. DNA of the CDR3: TGTGCCAGCAGCTTAACAGTCAAGAATCACAATGAGCAGTTCTTC. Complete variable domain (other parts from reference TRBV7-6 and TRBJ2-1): GAGVSQSPRYKVTKRGQDVALRCDPISGHVSLYWYRQALGQGPEFLTYFNYEAQQDKSGLPNDRFSAERPEGSISTLTIQRTEQRDSAMYRCASSLTVKNHNEQFFGPGTRLTVL.

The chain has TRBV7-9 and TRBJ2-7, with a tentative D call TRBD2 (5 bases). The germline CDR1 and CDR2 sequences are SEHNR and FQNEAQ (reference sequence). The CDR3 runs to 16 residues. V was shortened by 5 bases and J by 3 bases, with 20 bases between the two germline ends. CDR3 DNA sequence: TGTGCCAGCAGCGAGGACGGAGGCCCAACCCTCTACGAGCAGTACTTC. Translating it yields CASSEDGGPTLYEQYF.

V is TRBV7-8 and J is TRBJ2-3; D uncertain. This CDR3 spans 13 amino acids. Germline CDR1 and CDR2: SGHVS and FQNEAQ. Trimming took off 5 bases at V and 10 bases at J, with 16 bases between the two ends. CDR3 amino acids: CASSLPLLAAQYF. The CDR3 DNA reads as TGTGCCAGCAGCCTCCCCCTCCTCGCGGCGCAGTATTTT.

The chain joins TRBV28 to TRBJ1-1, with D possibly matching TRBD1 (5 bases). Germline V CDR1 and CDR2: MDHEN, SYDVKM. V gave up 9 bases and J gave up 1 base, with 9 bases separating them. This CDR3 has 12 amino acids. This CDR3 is CASIDRNTEAFF. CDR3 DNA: TGTGCCAGTATCGACAGGAACACTGAAGCTTTCTTT.

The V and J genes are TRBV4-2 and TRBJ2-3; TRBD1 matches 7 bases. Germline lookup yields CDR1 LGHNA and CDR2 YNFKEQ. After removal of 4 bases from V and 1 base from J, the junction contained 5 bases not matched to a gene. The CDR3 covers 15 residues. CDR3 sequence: CASSRDRRRTDTQYF. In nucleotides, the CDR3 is TGTGCCAGCAGCCGGGACAGAAGGCGCACAGATACGCAGTATTTT.

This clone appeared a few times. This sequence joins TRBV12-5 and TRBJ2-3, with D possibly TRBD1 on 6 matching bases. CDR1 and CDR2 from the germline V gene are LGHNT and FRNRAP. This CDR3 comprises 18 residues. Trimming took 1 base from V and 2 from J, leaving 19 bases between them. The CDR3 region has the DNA TGTGCTAGTGGTTTGGACAGGGTTTTGGTTGGGATCACAGATACGCAGTATTTT. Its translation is CASGLDRVLVGITDTQYF.

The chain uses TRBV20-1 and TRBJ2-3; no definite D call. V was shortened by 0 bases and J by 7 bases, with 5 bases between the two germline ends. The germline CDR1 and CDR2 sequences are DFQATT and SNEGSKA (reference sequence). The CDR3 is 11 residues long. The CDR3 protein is CSARERNTQYF. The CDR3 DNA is TGCAGTGCTAGAGAAAGGAATACGCAGTATTTT.

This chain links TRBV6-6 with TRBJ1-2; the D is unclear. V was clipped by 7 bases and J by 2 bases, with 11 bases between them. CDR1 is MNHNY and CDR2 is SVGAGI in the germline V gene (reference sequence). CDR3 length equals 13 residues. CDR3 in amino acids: CASTPLINYGYTF. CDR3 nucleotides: TGTGCCAGCACCCCATTAATCAACTATGGCTACACCTTC.

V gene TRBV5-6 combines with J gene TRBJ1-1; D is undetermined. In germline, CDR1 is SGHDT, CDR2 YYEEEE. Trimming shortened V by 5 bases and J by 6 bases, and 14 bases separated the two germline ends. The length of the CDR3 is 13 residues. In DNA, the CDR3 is TGTGCCAGCAGTCTGACCCCTGGGGCTGAAGCTTTCTTT. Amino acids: CASSLTPGAEAFF.

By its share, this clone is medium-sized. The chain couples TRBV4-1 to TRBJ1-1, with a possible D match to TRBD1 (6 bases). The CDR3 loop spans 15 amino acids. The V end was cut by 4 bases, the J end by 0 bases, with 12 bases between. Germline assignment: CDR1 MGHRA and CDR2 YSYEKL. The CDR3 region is CASSLRQAMNTEAFF. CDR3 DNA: TGCGCCAGCAGCCTTAGACAGGCTATGAACACTGAAGCTTTCTTT.

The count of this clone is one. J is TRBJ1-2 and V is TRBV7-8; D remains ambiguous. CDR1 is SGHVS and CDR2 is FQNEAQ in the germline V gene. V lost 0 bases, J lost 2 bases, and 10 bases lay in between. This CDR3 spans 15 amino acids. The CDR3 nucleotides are TGTGCCAGCAGCTTAGCCTCACAGACGAACTATGGCTACACCTTC. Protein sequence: CASSLASQTNYGYTF.